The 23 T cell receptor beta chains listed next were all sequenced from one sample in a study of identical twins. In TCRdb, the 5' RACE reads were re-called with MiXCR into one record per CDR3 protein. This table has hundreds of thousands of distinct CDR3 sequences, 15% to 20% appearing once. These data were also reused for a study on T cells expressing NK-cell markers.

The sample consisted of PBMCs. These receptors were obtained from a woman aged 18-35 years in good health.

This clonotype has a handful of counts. The CDR3 loop reads CASSYSWETEAFF. The CDR3 DNA sequence: TGTGCCAGCAGTTACTCCTGGGAGACTGAAGCTTTCTTT. The V and J genes are TRBV6-6 and TRBJ1-1, with D unresolved. This CDR3 is 13 amino acids long. Trimming pared 0 bases from V and 5 bases from J, leaving 7 bases between. Germline CDR1 reads MNHNY; CDR2 reads SVGAGI (reference sequence).

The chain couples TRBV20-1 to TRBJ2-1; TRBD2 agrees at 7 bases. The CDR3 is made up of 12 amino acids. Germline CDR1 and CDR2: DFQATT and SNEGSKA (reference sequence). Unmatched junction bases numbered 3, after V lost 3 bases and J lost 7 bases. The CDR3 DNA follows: TGCAGTGCTAGTTCTAGCGGTAATGAGCAGTTCTTC. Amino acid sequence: CSASSSGNEQFF.

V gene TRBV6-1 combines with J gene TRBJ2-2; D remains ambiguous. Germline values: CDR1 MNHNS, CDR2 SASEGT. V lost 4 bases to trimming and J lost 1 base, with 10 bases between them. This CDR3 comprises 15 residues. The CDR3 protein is CASSVQTGNTGELFF. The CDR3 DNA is TGTGCCAGCAGTGTCCAGACGGGGAACACCGGGGAGCTGTTTTTT.

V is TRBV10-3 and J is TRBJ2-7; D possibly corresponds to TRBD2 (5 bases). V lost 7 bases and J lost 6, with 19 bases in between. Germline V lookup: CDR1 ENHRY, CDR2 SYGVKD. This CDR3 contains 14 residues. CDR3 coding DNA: TGTGCCATCAACCGGGATCCTGCTAAGGGCGAGCAGTACTTC. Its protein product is CAINRDPAKGEQYF.

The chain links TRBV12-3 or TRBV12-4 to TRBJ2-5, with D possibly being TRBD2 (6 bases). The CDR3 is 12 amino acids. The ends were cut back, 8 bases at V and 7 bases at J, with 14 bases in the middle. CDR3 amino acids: CASHSRRGTQYF. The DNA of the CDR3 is TGTGCCAGCCATAGCCGGAGGGGGACCCAGTACTTC.

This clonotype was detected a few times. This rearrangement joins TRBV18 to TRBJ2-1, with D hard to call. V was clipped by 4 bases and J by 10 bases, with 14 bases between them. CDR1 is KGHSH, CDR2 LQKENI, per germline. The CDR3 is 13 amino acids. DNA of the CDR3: TGTGCCAGCTCACTTTCGAGCGAGTTCGAGCAGTTCTTC. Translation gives CASSLSSEFEQFF.

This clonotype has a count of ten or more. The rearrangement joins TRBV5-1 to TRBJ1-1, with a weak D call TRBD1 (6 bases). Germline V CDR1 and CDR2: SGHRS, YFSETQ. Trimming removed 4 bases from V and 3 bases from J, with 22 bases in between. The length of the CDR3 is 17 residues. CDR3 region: CASSPTLGGGGHTEAFF. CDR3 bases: TGCGCCAGCAGCCCGACCCTAGGTGGGGGCGGCCACACTGAAGCTTTCTTT.

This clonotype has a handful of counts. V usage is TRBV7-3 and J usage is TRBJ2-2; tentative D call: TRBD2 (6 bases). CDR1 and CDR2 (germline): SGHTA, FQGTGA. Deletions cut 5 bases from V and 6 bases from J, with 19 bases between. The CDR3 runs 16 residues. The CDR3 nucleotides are TGTGCCAGCAGCCCCCTCCTGACTAGTTTCGCCGGGGAGCTGTTTTTT. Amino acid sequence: CASSPLLTSFAGELFF. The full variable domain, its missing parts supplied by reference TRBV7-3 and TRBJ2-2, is GAGVSQTPSNKVTEKGKYVELRCDPISGHTALYWYRQSLGQGPEFLIYFQGTGAADDSGLPNDRFFAVRPEGSVSTLKIQRTERGDSAVYLCASSPLLTSFAGELFFGEGSRLTVL.

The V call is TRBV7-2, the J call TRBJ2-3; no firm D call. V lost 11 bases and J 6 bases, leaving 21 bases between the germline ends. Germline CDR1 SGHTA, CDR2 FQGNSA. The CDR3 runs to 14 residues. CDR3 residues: CAPTSIRAQDTQYF. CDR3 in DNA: TGTGCCCCTACTTCGATCCGGGCTCAGGATACGCAGTATTTT.

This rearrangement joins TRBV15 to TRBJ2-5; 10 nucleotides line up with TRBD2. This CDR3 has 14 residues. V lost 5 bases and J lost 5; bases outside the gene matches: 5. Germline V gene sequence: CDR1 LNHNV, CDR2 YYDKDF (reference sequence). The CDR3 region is CATSDAAGGETQYF. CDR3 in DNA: TGTGCCACCAGCGATGCAGCGGGAGGGGAGACCCAGTACTTC.

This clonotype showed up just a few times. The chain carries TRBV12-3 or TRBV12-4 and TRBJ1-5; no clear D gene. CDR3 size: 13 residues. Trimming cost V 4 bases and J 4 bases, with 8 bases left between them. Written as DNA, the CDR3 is TGTGCCAGCAGTTCGTTGGCGAATCAGCCCCAGCATTTT. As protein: CASSSLANQPQHF.

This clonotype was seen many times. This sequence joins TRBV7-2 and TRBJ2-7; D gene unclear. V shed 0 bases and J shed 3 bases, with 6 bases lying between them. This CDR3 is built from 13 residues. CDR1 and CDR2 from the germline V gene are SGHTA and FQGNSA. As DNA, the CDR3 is TGTGCCAGCAGCTTAGCTAACAGCTACGAGCAGTACTTC. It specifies CASSLANSYEQYF.

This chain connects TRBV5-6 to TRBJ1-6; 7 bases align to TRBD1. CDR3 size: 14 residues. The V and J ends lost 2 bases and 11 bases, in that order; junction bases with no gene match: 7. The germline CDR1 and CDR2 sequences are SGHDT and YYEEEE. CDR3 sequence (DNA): TGTGCCAGCAGCTTACGAGGGGGCGAGACACCCCTCCACTTT. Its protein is CASSLRGGETPLHF.

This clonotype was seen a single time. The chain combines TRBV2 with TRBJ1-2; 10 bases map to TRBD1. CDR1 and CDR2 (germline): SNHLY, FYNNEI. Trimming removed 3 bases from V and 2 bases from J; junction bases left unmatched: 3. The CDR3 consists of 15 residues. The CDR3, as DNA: TGTGCCAGCAGTGACAGACAGGGGGCCAACTATGGCTACACCTTC. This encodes CASSDRQGANYGYTF.

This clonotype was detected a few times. The CDR3 loop reads CASSYRAASTNEKLFF. For the CDR3, the DNA is TGTGCCAGCAGTTATAGGGCAGCCTCAACTAATGAAAAACTGTTTTTT. The chain couples TRBV6-5 to TRBJ1-4; D uncertain. The CDR3 runs to 16 residues. Germline CDR1 and CDR2: MNHEY and SVGAGI. The V end was cut by 3 bases, the J end by 0 bases, with 11 bases between.

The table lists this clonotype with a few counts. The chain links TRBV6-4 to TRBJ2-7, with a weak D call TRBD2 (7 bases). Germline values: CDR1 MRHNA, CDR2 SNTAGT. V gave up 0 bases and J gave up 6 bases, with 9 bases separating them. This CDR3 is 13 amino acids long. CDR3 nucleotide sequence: TGTGCCAGCAGTGACTCGGGAGGGGGCGAGCAGTACTTC. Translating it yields CASSDSGGGEQYF.

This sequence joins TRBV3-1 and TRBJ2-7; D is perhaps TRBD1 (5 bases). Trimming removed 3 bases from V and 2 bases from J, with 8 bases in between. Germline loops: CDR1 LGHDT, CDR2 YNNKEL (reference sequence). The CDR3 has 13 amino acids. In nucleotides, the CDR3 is TGTGCCAGCAGCCAGGGGCAGGCCTACGAGCAGTACTTC. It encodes CASSQGQAYEQYF.

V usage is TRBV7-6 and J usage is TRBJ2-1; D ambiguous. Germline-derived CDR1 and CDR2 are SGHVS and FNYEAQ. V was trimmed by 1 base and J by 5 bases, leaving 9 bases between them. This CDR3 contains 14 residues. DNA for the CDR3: TGTGCCAGCAGCTTAGTTGGGCTAAACAATGAGCAGTTCTTC. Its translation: CASSLVGLNNEQFF.

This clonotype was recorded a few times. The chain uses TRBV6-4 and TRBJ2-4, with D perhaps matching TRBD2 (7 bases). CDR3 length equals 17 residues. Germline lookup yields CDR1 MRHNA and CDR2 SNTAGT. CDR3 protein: CAWPAREGGLAKNIQYF. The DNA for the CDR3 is TGTGCATGGCCGGCCAGGGAGGGGGGGCTAGCCAAAAACATTCAGTACTTC.

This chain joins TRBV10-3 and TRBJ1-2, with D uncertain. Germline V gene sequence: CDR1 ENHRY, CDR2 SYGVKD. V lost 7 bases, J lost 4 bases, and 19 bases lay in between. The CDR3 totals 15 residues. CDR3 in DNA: TGTGCCATCACCGCCGACCAGCTCCTATCCTATGGCTACACCTTC. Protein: CAITADQLLSYGYTF.

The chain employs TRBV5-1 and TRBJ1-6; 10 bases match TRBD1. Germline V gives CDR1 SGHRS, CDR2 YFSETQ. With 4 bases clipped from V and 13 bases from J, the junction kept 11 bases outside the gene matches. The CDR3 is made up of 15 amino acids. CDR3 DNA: TGCGCCAGCAGCGAAGCACCGGGACAGGGGTCTCCCCTCCACTTT. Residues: CASSEAPGQGSPLHF.

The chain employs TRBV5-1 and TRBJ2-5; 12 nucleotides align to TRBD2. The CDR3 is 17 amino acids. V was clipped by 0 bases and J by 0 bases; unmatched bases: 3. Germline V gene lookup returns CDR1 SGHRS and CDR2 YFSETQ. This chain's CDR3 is CASSLELAGGNQETQYF. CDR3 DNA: TGCGCCAGCAGCTTGGAGCTAGCGGGGGGGAACCAAGAGACCCAGTACTTC.

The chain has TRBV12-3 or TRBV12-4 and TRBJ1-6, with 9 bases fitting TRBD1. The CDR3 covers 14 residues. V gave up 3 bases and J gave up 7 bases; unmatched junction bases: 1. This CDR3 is CASSLTGGNSPLHF. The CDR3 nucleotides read TGTGCCAGCAGTTTGACAGGGGGGAATTCACCCCTCCACTTT.